This T cell receptor (beta chain) was captured by sequencing in a study of T cell clonotyping in hematopoietic cell transplantation. The length of the CDR3 is 15 residues. The germline V gene has CDR1 SGHRS and CDR2 YFSETQ. Losses at the gene ends were 0 bases for V and 3 bases for J; bases not matched to a gene: 6. Produced via immunoSEQ multiplex PCR; TCRdb's table is partial and in-frame only. The repertoire holds approximately 75,000 clones, with just under 95% as singletons. In its sample, this clone was seen once. The sample taken for sequencing was peripheral blood mononuclear cells. The receptor's source is a man aged 45-60 years in good health. Some clones in this sample may be carry-over from other donors' samples. The chain has TRBV5-1 and TRBJ2-7, with 7 positions matching TRBD2. The CDR3 loop reads CASSLVAGASYEQYF. In nucleotides, the CDR3 is TGCGCCAGCAGCTTGGTGGCGGGAGCGAGCTACGAGCAGTACTTC. Looking up the rest from reference TRBV5-1 and TRBJ2-7 gives the full variable domain: KAGVTQTPRYLIKTRGQQVTLSCSPISGHRSVSWYQQTPGQGLQFLFEYFSETQRNKGNFPGRFSGRQFSNSRSEMNVSTLELGDSALYLCASSLVAGASYEQYFGPGTRLTVT.